This is a list of T cell receptor beta chains from one sample in a study of shared clonotypes between healthy human individuals. Sequencing was performed with immunoSEQ multiplex PCR; in TCRdb, only in-frame clones are kept and a portion is missing. The sample lists about 2.4 million clones; approximately 90% were seen once. The sample consisted of naive CD4+ T cells sorted from blood. These receptors were obtained from a man younger than 35 in good health. The CDR3 runs from the conserved cysteine through the conserved F or W. Each record gives: CDR3 DNA, CDR3 protein, V gene, clone size, J gene, D gene. The D gene is left open where the match is weak. Clone size is not always given. Where it is, it says once, few, many or a class for expanded clones.

cdr3_nt: TGTGCCAGCCCCAGGGTGCCTAGCGGGAGCTCCTACAATGAGCAGTTCTTC
cdr3_aa: CASPRVPSGSSYNEQFF
v_call: TRBV21-1
clone_size: -
j_call: TRBJ2-1
d_call: -

cdr3_nt: TGCGCCAGCAGCCAAGGATATGTCGCTAGCGGGAGGGCTATCGGAGAGACCCAGTACTTC
cdr3_aa: CASSQGYVASGRAIGETQYF
v_call: TRBV4-3
clone_size: -
j_call: TRBJ2-5
d_call: TRBD2

cdr3_nt: TGTGCCAGCAGCGTGGTCGATGAGCAGTTCTTC
cdr3_aa: CASSVVDEQFF
v_call: TRBV5-4
clone_size: -
j_call: TRBJ2-1
d_call: -

cdr3_nt: TGTGCCAGTAGGCCGACAGGGCAACCTCTCCGAATCCACTTC
cdr3_aa: CASRPTGQPLRIHF
v_call: TRBV19
clone_size: once
j_call: TRBJ2-7
d_call: TRBD1

cdr3_nt: TGTGCCAGCACCATTTACCCTAACTATGGCTACACCTTC
cdr3_aa: CASTIYPNYGYTF
v_call: TRBV5-6
clone_size: -
j_call: TRBJ1-2
d_call: -

cdr3_nt: TGCGCCAGCAGCTCTGGTTGGACTAGCGGGGGAACCCAAGAGACCCAGTACTTC
cdr3_aa: CASSSGWTSGGTQETQYF
v_call: TRBV5-1
clone_size: -
j_call: TRBJ2-5
d_call: TRBD2

cdr3_nt: TGTGCCAGTAGTCAGGGATATCGGGAGGCTTTCTACAATGAGCAGTTCTTC
cdr3_aa: CASSQGYREAFYNEQFF
v_call: TRBV19
clone_size: -
j_call: TRBJ2-1
d_call: TRBD2

cdr3_nt: TGTGCCTGGGGAGGAGGGCCTTGGGACGAGCAGTACTTC
cdr3_aa: CAWGGGPWDEQYF
v_call: TRBV30
clone_size: -
j_call: TRBJ2-7
d_call: -

cdr3_nt: TGTGCCAGTAGAAGAGGGGGTGGAGTGAAGGACACTGAAGCTTTCTTT
cdr3_aa: CASRRGGGVKDTEAFF
v_call: TRBV19
clone_size: -
j_call: TRBJ1-1
d_call: -

cdr3_nt: TGTGCCAGCAGCGAGGGACAGGTTGGGGGTGAAGCTTTCTTT
cdr3_aa: CASSEGQVGGEAFF
v_call: TRBV5-4
clone_size: once
j_call: TRBJ1-1
d_call: TRBD1

cdr3_nt: TGTGCCAGCAGCTTGAGACTGTATAGCAATCAGCCCCAGCATTTT
cdr3_aa: CASSLRLYSNQPQHF
v_call: TRBV5-5
clone_size: -
j_call: TRBJ1-5
d_call: -

cdr3_nt: TGTGCCAGCAGGTCAGGGGGCACTGAAGCTTTCTTT
cdr3_aa: CASRSGGTEAFF
v_call: TRBV6-5
clone_size: -
j_call: TRBJ1-1
d_call: TRBD1

cdr3_nt: TGTGCCAGCAGCTTAGGGACTAGTACATACTACAATGAGCAGTTCTTC
cdr3_aa: CASSLGTSTYYNEQFF
v_call: TRBV7-2
clone_size: -
j_call: TRBJ2-1
d_call: TRBD2

cdr3_nt: TGTGCCAGCAGCCCTACTGGGACTACTTACGAGCAGTACTTC
cdr3_aa: CASSPTGTTYEQYF
v_call: TRBV9
clone_size: -
j_call: TRBJ2-7
d_call: TRBD2

cdr3_nt: TGTGCCAGCAGTTTATTGAGGCAGCACACTGAAGCTTTCTTT
cdr3_aa: CASSLLRQHTEAFF
v_call: TRBV28
clone_size: -
j_call: TRBJ1-1
d_call: -

cdr3_nt: TGCAGCGTTTATGGGCCCCAGGGAGGCTACACCTTC
cdr3_aa: CSVYGPQGGYTF
v_call: TRBV29-1
clone_size: -
j_call: TRBJ1-2
d_call: -

cdr3_nt: TGCGCCAGCAGTGAGTACCAGCGGGGGCGGAATGAGCAGTTCTTC
cdr3_aa: CASSEYQRGRNEQFF
v_call: TRBV10-1
clone_size: -
j_call: TRBJ2-1
d_call: TRBD2

cdr3_nt: TGTGCCAGCAGCTTGGCACCAGGGGGGAATCAGCCCCAGCATTTT
cdr3_aa: CASSLAPGGNQPQHF
v_call: TRBV5-8
clone_size: -
j_call: TRBJ1-5
d_call: TRBD1

cdr3_nt: TGTGCCAGCAGTAACCCAGGGGGGGCTGACTATGGCTACACCTTC
cdr3_aa: CASSNPGGADYGYTF
v_call: TRBV25-1
clone_size: -
j_call: TRBJ1-2
d_call: TRBD1

cdr3_nt: TGTGCCAGCAGCTTGGGCCGGGCGGCCACCAAAAACATTCAGTACTTC
cdr3_aa: CASSLGRAATKNIQYF
v_call: TRBV7-6
clone_size: -
j_call: TRBJ2-4
d_call: -

cdr3_nt: TGTGCCAGTAGTGGCCCCGGGATGAACACCGGGGAGCTGTTTTTT
cdr3_aa: CASSGPGMNTGELFF
v_call: TRBV19
clone_size: -
j_call: TRBJ2-2
d_call: -

cdr3_nt: TGTGCCAGCAGCTTAGTCGACTTTGAGCAGTTCTTC
cdr3_aa: CASSLVDFEQFF
v_call: TRBV7-6
clone_size: -
j_call: TRBJ2-1
d_call: -

cdr3_nt: TGTGCCAGCACCCCAGGGACTGGAAACACCATATATTTT
cdr3_aa: CASTPGTGNTIYF
v_call: TRBV6-6
clone_size: -
j_call: TRBJ1-3
d_call: -

cdr3_nt: TGTGCCAGGGCGGGCCACTTCTGCCTCACAGATACGCAGTATTTT
cdr3_aa: CARAGHFCLTDTQYF
v_call: TRBV7-4
clone_size: -
j_call: TRBJ2-3
d_call: -

cdr3_nt: TGTGCCAGCAGCCTGGGACTAGCGGAATACAATGAGCAGTTCTTC
cdr3_aa: CASSLGLAEYNEQFF
v_call: TRBV5-8
clone_size: -
j_call: TRBJ2-1
d_call: TRBD2

cdr3_nt: TGTGCCAGCAGCACTCGGACAGGGCAGAACACTGAAGCTTTCTTT
cdr3_aa: CASSTRTGQNTEAFF
v_call: TRBV5-5
clone_size: -
j_call: TRBJ1-1
d_call: TRBD1

cdr3_nt: TGTGCCAGCATTAAAATCGGACAGGGCTGGGAGACCCAGTACTTC
cdr3_aa: CASIKIGQGWETQYF
v_call: TRBV6-5
clone_size: -
j_call: TRBJ2-5
d_call: TRBD1

cdr3_nt: TGTGCCAGCAGCTTAGGACAGGGAGTAACAGCTTTCTTT
cdr3_aa: CASSLGQGVTAFF
v_call: TRBV5-4
clone_size: once
j_call: TRBJ1-1
d_call: TRBD1

cdr3_nt: TGCGCCAGCAGTGCTGGGACAGTCCCTGGAAACACCATATATTTT
cdr3_aa: CASSAGTVPGNTIYF
v_call: TRBV10-2
clone_size: -
j_call: TRBJ1-3
d_call: TRBD1

cdr3_nt: TGTGCCAGTAGTACCACTTACCTGGGGGCCGAGGGTGGCTACACCTTC
cdr3_aa: CASSTTYLGAEGGYTF
v_call: TRBV19
clone_size: -
j_call: TRBJ1-2
d_call: -

cdr3_nt: TGTGCCAGCAACGAGGCGGGGGAGACTGAAGCTTTCTTT
cdr3_aa: CASNEAGETEAFF
v_call: TRBV6-5
clone_size: -
j_call: TRBJ1-1
d_call: -